The 10 T cell receptor beta chains reported below all come from one sample, sequenced in a study of blood T cell repertoires in COVID-19. Produced via immunoSEQ multiplex PCR; TCRdb's table is partial and in-frame only. The top ten hold around 9.9% of the sample, which has under 200,000 clones, 80% to 90% seen once. The material sequenced was peripheral blood. The receptors here all came from a woman aged 55-69 years with COVID-19, enrolled during active disease.

The J gene is TRBJ2-7, the V gene TRBV3-1 (or the pseudogene TRBV3-2); D ambiguous. V lost 0 bases and J 2 bases, leaving 11 bases between the germline ends. Germline assignment: CDR1 LGHDT and CDR2 YNNKEL (reference sequence). The CDR3 has 15 residues. CDR3 in DNA: TGTGCCAGCAGCCAAGATGTCCCTAGTACCTACGAGCAGTACTTC. Encoded protein: CASSQDVPSTYEQYF.

The chain joins TRBV6-2 or TRBV6-3 to TRBJ2-1; TRBD2 agrees at 11 bases. The ends lost 6 bases at V and 5 bases at J; junction bases unmatched: 3. The CDR3 totals 14 residues. Germline V gives CDR1 MNHEY, CDR2 SVGEGT. CDR3 in DNA: TGTGCCAGCAGCGTAGCGGGAGGGAACAATGAGCAGTTCTTC. Protein product: CASSVAGGNNEQFF.

This chain joins TRBV6-2 or TRBV6-3 and TRBJ1-2; D may be TRBD1 (6 bases). Trimming removed 5 bases from V and 7 bases from J, with 17 bases in between. CDR3 length equals 14 residues. CDR1 is MNHEY, CDR2 SVGEGT, per germline. The CDR3 sequence: CASSLTRGQGGYTF. CDR3 DNA: TGTGCCAGCAGTCTGACCAGGGGCCAAGGTGGCTACACCTTC.

The CDR3 spells CASSPGQGQVQPQHF. The CDR3 nucleotides are TGTGCCAGCAGCCCCGGGCAGGGGCAGGTTCAGCCCCAGCATTTT. The chain combines TRBV4-2 with TRBJ1-5, with D possibly matching TRBD1 (6 bases). Germline V gene lookup returns CDR1 LGHNA and CDR2 YNFKEQ. The length of the CDR3 is 15 residues. V was clipped by 4 bases and J by 6 bases, with 16 bases between them.

The chain couples TRBV6-6 to TRBJ1-2; no clear D gene. CDR1 and CDR2 (germline): MNHNY, SVGAGI (reference sequence). V was shortened by 10 bases and J by 3 bases, with 12 bases between the two germline ends. The CDR3 is 12 amino acids. The DNA for the CDR3 is TGTGCCATCCAAGAGGGTGACTATGGCTACACCTTC. This codes for CAIQEGDYGYTF.

The chain carries TRBV24-1 and TRBJ1-5; D uncertain. V dropped 9 bases and J dropped 10 bases, with 18 bases sitting between them. CDR1 and CDR2 (germline): KGHDR, SFDVKD. The CDR3 sequence is 13 residues long. The CDR3 loop is CATAEAAISPQHF. CDR3 sequence (DNA): TGTGCCACCGCGGAGGCGGCAATCAGCCCCCAGCATTTT.

The V gene is TRBV6-7, the J gene TRBJ1-2; no clear D. TRBV6-7 is recorded as an ORF, its role being uncertain. CDR3 size: 12 residues. Between the trimmed V and J ends, which lost 5 bases and 8 bases, there was a span of 12 bases. This CDR3 reads CASSTGAWGYTF. The CDR3 DNA is TGTGCCAGCAGTACGGGTGCTTGGGGCTACACCTTC.

The chain combines TRBV3-1 (or the pseudogene TRBV3-2) with TRBJ2-7; 8 nucleotides align to TRBD2. CDR1 is LGHDT and CDR2 is YNNKEL in the germline V gene (reference sequence). V shed 5 bases, J shed 0 bases, and the junction held 6 bases outside the gene matches. CDR3 length: 15 residues. The CDR3 here is CASSAGLGSSYEQYF. In DNA form, the CDR3 reads TGTGCCAGCAGCGCGGGACTAGGAAGCTCCTACGAGCAGTACTTC.

The chain combines TRBV19 with TRBJ2-5, with 8 bases matching TRBD2. Germline lookup yields CDR1 LNHDA and CDR2 SQIVND (reference sequence). CDR3 size: 18 residues. The V segment lost 5 bases and the J segment 4 bases; nucleotides outside the gene matches: 18. CDR3 sequence: CASSYTSGGRDLLETQYF. CDR3 nucleotide sequence: TGTGCCAGTAGTTACACCTCGGGAGGGAGGGACCTATTAGAGACCCAGTACTTC.

The chain links TRBV18 to TRBJ2-7, with D uncertain. Germline V CDR1 and CDR2: KGHSH, LQKENI. The CDR3 is made up of 14 amino acids. Between the trimmed V and J ends, which lost 3 bases and 0 bases, there was a span of 9 bases. The CDR3 loop is CASSPSIPSYEQYF. CDR3 DNA: TGTGCCAGCTCACCGAGCATTCCCTCCTACGAGCAGTACTTC.